These 27 T cell receptor beta chains came from one sample sequenced in a study of regulatory T cells in long-lasting Graves disease. Time point noted: persistent/refractory GD, antithyroid drugs over 5 years with positive TRAb. PBMC-extracted RNA yielded the TCR library. iRepertoire HTBI primers and Arm-PCR of CDR3 regions built TCR beta libraries. TCRdb re-called the multiplex PCR reads with MiXCR, one entry per CDR3 protein. The profile shows roughly 470,000 distinct CDR3 sequences, roughly 20% of them singletons. The source material was peripheral blood mononuclear cells (PBMCs), sampled when the disease was refractory, from a patient treated with antithyroid drugs. Receptors were obtained from a female donor with Graves disease.

This clonotype was counted ten times or more. The chain joins TRBV2 to TRBJ1-1; 10 positions agree with TRBD1. The ends lost 8 bases at V and 8 bases at J; junction bases unmatched: 8. Germline values: CDR1 SNHLY, CDR2 FYNNEI. The CDR3 sequence is 13 residues long. CDR3 amino acids: CASEGQGIEEAFF. For the CDR3, the DNA is TGTGCCAGCGAGGGACAGGGGATTGAAGAAGCTTTCTTT.

This clonotype was seen repeatedly, ten times or more. CDR3 sequence reads: CASSYSRTASGNTIYF. The CDR3 DNA follows: TGTGCCAGCAGTTACTCGAGGACAGCCTCTGGAAACACCATATATTTT. The chain carries TRBV6-2 or TRBV6-3 and TRBJ1-3; tentative D call: TRBD1 (6 bases). The V gene's germline CDR1 is MNHEY and CDR2 SVGEGT. The CDR3 has 16 amino acids. Trimming shortened V by 0 bases and J by 0 bases, and 9 bases separated the two germline ends.

This clonotype was seen repeatedly, ten times or more. V and J are TRBV7-2 and TRBJ1-3; no definite D call. Between the trimmed V and J ends, which lost 1 base and 4 bases, there was a span of 8 bases. The CDR3 has 14 amino acids. Germline-derived CDR1 and CDR2 are SGHTA and FQGNSA. The CDR3 protein is CASSLGRRGNTIYF. The CDR3 nucleotides read TGTGCCAGCAGCTTAGGGAGACGGGGAAACACCATATATTTT.

This clonotype was recorded only once. The J gene is TRBJ2-5, the V gene TRBV14; 9 bases are a match to TRBD2. V was pared by 5 bases and J by 1 base, with 5 bases of the junction left unmatched. This CDR3 comprises 15 residues. In germline, CDR1 is SGHDN, CDR2 FVKESK. The CDR3 is CASSYGLATQETQYF. CDR3 coding DNA: TGTGCCAGCAGCTACGGACTAGCGACCCAAGAGACCCAGTACTTC.

This clonotype was counted many times. This sequence joins TRBV6-1 and TRBJ2-4, with 9 bases that match TRBD1. Germline values: CDR1 MNHNS, CDR2 SASEGT. With 7 bases clipped from V and 5 bases from J, the junction kept 3 bases outside the gene matches. The CDR3 spans 13 residues. The CDR3 loop reads CASTRTGENIQYF. In DNA form, the CDR3 reads TGTGCCAGCACTAGGACAGGGGAAAACATTCAGTACTTC.

V gene TRBV10-3 combines with J gene TRBJ1-1; D is unresolved. V was trimmed by 0 bases and J by 1 base, leaving 9 bases between them. The CDR3 sequence is 15 residues long. Per germline, CDR1 ENHRY and CDR2 SYGVKD. The CDR3 nucleotides are TGTGCCATCAGTGAGTCGCAGGACGGGAACACTGAAGCTTTCTTT. It encodes CAISESQDGNTEAFF.

This clonotype was recorded at least ten times. The V gene is TRBV6-2 or TRBV6-3, the J gene TRBJ2-5; tentative D call: TRBD1 (6 bases). Germline CDR1 is MNHEY and CDR2 is SVGEGT. V dropped 1 base and J dropped 1 base, with 7 bases sitting between them. The CDR3 loop spans 14 amino acids. CDR3 residues: CASSYLDSQETQYF. DNA for the CDR3: TGTGCCAGCAGTTACTTGGACAGCCAAGAGACCCAGTACTTC.

In this sample, this clonotype turned up many times. The rearrangement links TRBV12-3 or TRBV12-4 to TRBJ2-7; a possible D gene is TRBD1 (6 bases). The V gene lost 6 bases and the J gene lost 0 bases, with 21 bases spanning the gap. The CDR3 is 17 amino acids. CDR3 sequence (DNA): TGTGCCAGCAGGAAGGCAGGGCGTCAGGGGAGCTCCTACGAGCAGTACTTC. It specifies CASRKAGRQGSSYEQYF.

The chain employs TRBV4-1 and TRBJ1-6; D gene uncertain. Germline V gene lookup returns CDR1 MGHRA and CDR2 YSYEKL. The CDR3 consists of 13 residues. Trimming took off 2 bases at V and 7 bases at J, with 6 bases between the two ends. The CDR3 is CASSQSKNSPLHF. The CDR3 DNA sequence: TGCGCCAGCAGCCAATCTAAGAATTCACCCCTCCACTTT.

As regards this clonotype: This may arise from a read error, as a much more abundant clone is one base away. A read error is likely, as this CDR3 ends without the conserved phenylalanine or tryptophan. CDR3: CASSALGGGGGTQYL. The CDR3 nucleotides are TGTGCCAGCAGCGCCCTCGGAGGGGGCGGGGGGACCCAGTACCTC. The chain is built from TRBV11-2 and TRBJ2-5; either TRBD1 or TRBD2 may fit D (7 bases each). Germline-derived CDR1 and CDR2 are SGHAT and FQNNGV. Deletions cut 5 bases from V and 7 bases from J, with 20 bases between. The CDR3 has 15 amino acids.

The chain is built from TRBV18 and TRBJ1-1; no reliable D call. Per the germline V gene, CDR1 is KGHSH and CDR2 is LQKENI. The length of the CDR3 is 13 residues. Trimming pared 0 bases from V and 9 bases from J, leaving 11 bases between. The CDR3 DNA sequence: TGTGCCAGCTCACCACCGGGGTCGTACAAAGCTTTCTTT. This codes for CASSPPGSYKAFF.

In its sample, this clonotype was seen many times. This chain links TRBV29-1 with TRBJ2-7; D is possibly TRBD1 (6 bases). Deletions cut 6 bases from V and 0 bases from J, with 9 bases between. The CDR3 loop spans 12 amino acids. Per germline, CDR1 SQVTM and CDR2 ANQGSEA. DNA for the CDR3: TGCAGCGTCGGACAGTTCTCCTACGAGCAGTACTTC. It encodes CSVGQFSYEQYF.

This clonotype was counted a few times. V is TRBV6-1 and J is TRBJ2-7; 9 bases line up with TRBD1. J lost 6 bases, V lost 5 bases, and 11 bases had no gene match. CDR1 and CDR2 (germline): MNHNS, SASEGT. The CDR3 sequence is 15 residues long. The CDR3, as DNA: TGTGCCAGCAGTCGGACCGGGACAGGGTTTACCGAGCAGTACTTC. It yields the protein CASSRTGTGFTEQYF.

This clonotype was detected ten times or more. V and J are TRBV29-1 and TRBJ2-7; a possible D gene is TRBD1 (5 bases). The CDR3 has 13 amino acids. V was pared by 2 bases and J by 6 bases, with 14 bases between. Germline V lookup: CDR1 SQVTM, CDR2 ANQGSEA. The DNA for the CDR3 is TGCAGCGTTGAAAGGGGTCAGGGCCCCGAGCAGTACTTC. Translating gives CSVERGQGPEQYF.

With respect to this clonotype: A much larger clonotype is one base distant, so this may be a read error. The chain employs TRBV6-1 and TRBJ2-3, with D tentatively TRBD2 (7 bases). The length of the CDR3 is 14 residues. The V gene's germline CDR1 is MNHNS and CDR2 SASEGT. The DNA for the CDR3 is TGTGCCAGCTTCGGGGGGCCGAACACAGGTACGCAGTATTTT. It yields the protein CASFGGPNTGTQYF.

This clonotype appeared a few times. The rearrangement joins TRBV28 to TRBJ2-7, with D unresolved. V lost 5 bases and J lost 2, with 13 bases in between. CDR3 length: 14 amino acids. From germline, CDR1 is MDHEN and CDR2 SYDVKM. The chain's CDR3 is CASSTPSLTYEQYF. The CDR3, as DNA: TGTGCCAGCAGTACCCCAAGTTTAACCTACGAGCAGTACTTC.

This clonotype was picked up many times. CDR3 nucleotide sequence: TGTGCCAGCAGTCACGGAAGAGCTGGGACGCCGAACTATGGCTACACCTTC. Amino acids: CASSHGRAGTPNYGYTF. The chain links TRBV6-1 to TRBJ1-2; D may be TRBD1 (5 bases). Germline assignment: CDR1 MNHNS and CDR2 SASEGT. This CDR3 is 17 amino acids long. Deletions cut 5 bases from V and 2 bases from J, with 21 bases between.

A note on this clonotype: Just one base apart from a much larger clone, this may be a read error. This sequence joins TRBV6-1 and TRBJ2-5; D might be TRBD2 (6 bases). CDR1 and CDR2 (germline): MNHNS, SASEGT. Trimming removed 2 bases at V and 4 bases at J, with 17 bases between. The CDR3 runs to 16 residues. The CDR3 bases are TGTGCCAGCAGTGAATGGAGGGGCCCCCCGCCAGAGACCCAGTACTTC. The encoded protein is CASSEWRGPPPETQYF.

This clonotype came up a few times. V and J are TRBV30 and TRBJ1-4; TRBD1 agrees at 9 bases. The germline gives CDR1 GTSNPN, CDR2 SVGIG (reference sequence). This CDR3 spans 15 amino acids. The ends lost 2 bases at V and 7 bases at J; junction bases unmatched: 8. The CDR3 DNA follows: TGTGCCTGGAGTTCTTACAGGGGGCCTGGTGAAAAACTGTTTTTT. It translates to CAWSSYRGPGEKLFF.

This chain connects TRBV2 to TRBJ2-3; tentatively, D is TRBD2 (5 bases). The CDR3 has 13 amino acids. Germline V gene sequence: CDR1 SNHLY, CDR2 FYNNEI. V was shortened by 8 bases and J by 4 bases, with 13 bases between the two germline ends. As DNA, the CDR3 is TGTGCCAGCGTCCGGGAACCGGCAGATACGCAGTATTTT. It yields the protein CASVREPADTQYF. Full variable domain (outside the CDR3, taken from reference TRBV2 and TRBJ2-3): EPEVTQTPSHQVTQMGQEVILRCVPISNHLYFYWYRQILGQKVEFLVSFYNNEISEKSEIFDDQFSVERPDGSNFTLKIRSTKLEDSAMYFCASVREPADTQYFGPGTRLTVL.

This chain links TRBV20-1 with TRBJ1-5, with unresolved D. CDR3 length: 15 amino acids. Germline values: CDR1 DFQATT, CDR2 SNEGSKA (reference sequence). Trimming left V 5 bases short and J 0 bases short, with 14 bases between. DNA for the CDR3: TGCAGTGCTCTGGACGGAAAATATAGCAATCAGCCCCAGCATTTT. This codes for CSALDGKYSNQPQHF.

The table lists this clonotype with a count of one. Given a much more abundant clone one base away, this may be a read error. The V and J genes are TRBV6-1 and TRBJ2-7; D possibly matches TRBD1 or TRBD2 (5 bases each). Trimming took 8 bases from V and 5 from J, leaving 19 bases between them. In germline, CDR1 is MNHNS, CDR2 SASEGT. This CDR3 has 14 residues. The CDR3 DNA reads as TGTGCCAGCTTAAATTCGGGACGGGGCCACGAGCAGTACTTC. The encoded protein is CASLNSGRGHEQYF.

About this clonotype: A junction boundary mismatches the germline segment, possibly from a read error. The chain joins TRBV28 to TRBJ1-3; D gene ambiguous. The CDR3 runs to 15 residues. Germline assignment: CDR1 MDHEN and CDR2 SYDVKM. The CDR3, as DNA: TGTGTCAGCAGTAAACTTTTGTACTCTGGAAACACCATATATTTT. Its protein is CVSSKLLYSGNTIYF.

The rearrangement uses TRBV6-9 and TRBJ1-1; D remains unclear. CDR1 and CDR2 from the germline V gene are MNHGY and SVAAGI. The CDR3 sequence is 16 residues long. V dropped 3 bases and J dropped 0 bases, with 14 bases sitting between them. The CDR3: CASSYSSETMNTEAFF. For the CDR3, the DNA is TGTGCCAGCAGTTACTCTTCAGAGACCATGAACACTGAAGCTTTCTTT.

Here the CDR3 reads CASSYLAGGPVPGELFF. Here the CDR3 DNA reads TGTGCCAGCAGTTATCTAGCGGGAGGGCCGGTCCCCGGGGAGCTGTTTTTT. This chain links TRBV6-9 with TRBJ2-2; 12 nucleotides line up with TRBD2. Per germline, CDR1 MNHGY and CDR2 SVAAGI. After removal of 2 bases from V and 6 bases from J, the junction contained 7 bases not matched to a gene. The CDR3 loop spans 17 amino acids.

This chain connects TRBV29-1 to TRBJ1-1; no clear D. The V gene's germline CDR1 is SQVTM and CDR2 ANQGSEA. The CDR3 has 12 residues. V lost 4 bases to trimming and J lost 0 bases, with 6 bases between them. DNA of the CDR3: TGCAGCGTTGTAATGATGAACACTGAAGCTTTCTTT. Encoded protein: CSVVMMNTEAFF.

This clonotype was picked up many times. V gene TRBV20-1 combines with J gene TRBJ2-5, with 10 bases fitting TRBD2. The CDR3 is 16 residues long. The V gene end was trimmed by 1 base and the J gene end by 5 bases; junction bases not matched to a gene: 10. CDR1 is DFQATT and CDR2 is SNEGSKA in the germline V gene (reference sequence). The DNA for the CDR3 is TGCAGTGCTAGAGTCCCTAGCGGGAGACGTGGGGAGACCCAGTACTTC. It encodes CSARVPSGRRGETQYF.